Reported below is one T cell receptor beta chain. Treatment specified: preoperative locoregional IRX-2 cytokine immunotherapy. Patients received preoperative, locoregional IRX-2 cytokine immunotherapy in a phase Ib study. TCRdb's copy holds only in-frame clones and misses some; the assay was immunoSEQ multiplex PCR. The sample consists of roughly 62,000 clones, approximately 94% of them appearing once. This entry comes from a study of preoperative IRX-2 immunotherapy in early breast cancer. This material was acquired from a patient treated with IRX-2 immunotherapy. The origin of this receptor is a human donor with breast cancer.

In DNA form, the CDR3 reads TGTGCCAGTAGCGACACGAGCTCCTACAATGAGCAGTTCTTC. Protein product: CASSDTSSYNEQFF. The chain carries TRBV19 and TRBJ2-1; D is unresolved. Between the trimmed V and J ends, which lost 6 bases and 0 bases, there was a span of 9 bases. CDR3 length equals 14 residues. From germline, CDR1 is LNHDA and CDR2 SQIVND (reference sequence).